What follows are 23 T cell receptor beta chains derived from one specimen sequenced in a study of shared clonotypes between healthy human individuals. Method: immunoSEQ multiplex PCR; TCRdb's copy keeps in-frame clones and lacks some. The sample shows roughly 86,000 clones, 68% of them seen only once. The sample consisted of memory CD8+ T cells sorted from blood. The subset here: CD45RO+ cells pooled with CCR7-negative TemRA cells. These TCRs come from a man aged 25-40 years in good health.

Comment on this clone: A read error may produce the germline difference seen at one junction end. This chain uses TRBV5-3 with TRBJ2-3; possible D gene TRBD1, 6 bases. TRBV5-3 has ORF status, its function being uncertain. The CDR3 contains 15 residues. CDR3 sequence reads: CASSFTGTITDTQYF. CDR3 nucleotide sequence: TGTGCCAGCAGCTTTACAGGGACGATCACAGATACGCAGTATTTT.

The chain is built from TRBV4-2 and TRBJ1-1, with 7 bases matching TRBD1. With 5 bases clipped from V and 1 base from J, the junction kept 7 bases outside the gene matches. CDR1 is LGHNA, CDR2 YNFKEQ, per germline. The CDR3 sequence is 15 residues long. CDR3 bases: TGTGCCAGCAGCTTAGCACGGACAGGGAACACTGAAGCTTTCTTT. Its protein is CASSLARTGNTEAFF.

The chain has TRBV2 and TRBJ2-6; tentatively, D is TRBD1 (5 bases). This CDR3 has 13 amino acids. V was clipped by 9 bases and J by 2 bases, with 8 bases between them. Germline assignment: CDR1 SNHLY and CDR2 FYNNEI. CDR3 region: CARQVAGANVLTF. CDR3 nucleotide sequence: TGTGCCAGACAGGTAGCTGGGGCCAACGTCCTGACTTTC.

J is TRBJ2-5 and V is TRBV5-4; D ambiguous. Germline V CDR1 and CDR2: SGHNT, YYREEE (reference sequence). The CDR3 covers 13 residues. Trimming removed 3 bases at V and 2 bases at J, with 8 bases between. Written as DNA, the CDR3 is TGTGCCAGCAGCTGGGTGGGTCAAGAGACCCAGTACTTC. Protein product: CASSWVGQETQYF.

This chain uses TRBV6-1 with TRBJ1-3; D remains unclear. CDR3 length: 11 amino acids. The V and J ends lost 9 bases and 4 bases respectively, with 7 bases between them. Per germline, CDR1 MNHNS and CDR2 SASEGT. The DNA of the CDR3 is TGTGCCAGTCAAGCAGGAAACACCATATATTTT. Its translation is CASQAGNTIYF.

The V gene is TRBV6-5, the J gene TRBJ2-7; 8 bases align to TRBD1. The germline gives CDR1 MNHEY, CDR2 SVGAGI. This CDR3 comprises 14 residues. The ends lost 7 bases at V and 4 bases at J; junction bases unmatched: 9. As DNA, the CDR3 is TGTGCCAGCAAGGACAGGGTGAGGGTTTACGAGCAGTACTTC. Translation: CASKDRVRVYEQYF.

J is TRBJ1-1 and V is TRBV4-2, with TRBD1 identical over 8 bases. V trimming: 4 bases; J trimming: 9 bases; junction bases outside the gene matches: 13. Germline V lookup: CDR1 LGHNA, CDR2 YNFKEQ. The CDR3 has 15 amino acids. The CDR3 DNA sequence: TGTGCCAGCAGCCTCGCGGACAGGGAGCTAGGACAAGCTTTCTTT. Its translation: CASSLADRELGQAFF.

The gene calls are TRBV25-1 and TRBJ2-7, with 7 positions matching TRBD1. In germline, CDR1 is MGHDK, CDR2 SYGVNS. The CDR3 is 14 amino acids. V lost 2 bases to trimming and J lost 5 bases; unmatched junction nucleotides: 6. The CDR3 here is CASSERGRWDEQYF. For the CDR3, the DNA is TGTGCCAGCAGTGAAAGGGGGCGCTGGGACGAGCAGTACTTC.

This chain uses TRBV7-9 with TRBJ2-1; D ambiguous. Germline CDR1 is SEHNR and CDR2 is FQNEAQ (reference sequence). Trimming took 4 bases from V and 0 from J, leaving 7 bases between them. The CDR3 spans 14 residues. CDR3 DNA: TGTGCCAGCAGCTCGGAGAGCTCCTACAATGAGCAGTTCTTC. Protein sequence: CASSSESSYNEQFF.

The table lists this clone with a count of one. The chain joins TRBV4-1 to TRBJ2-3; a possible D gene is TRBD2 (6 bases). The CDR3 contains 15 residues. V lost 3 bases, J lost 0 bases, and 10 bases lay in between. Germline V gene lookup returns CDR1 MGHRA and CDR2 YSYEKL. The CDR3 DNA is TGCGCCAGCAGCCATAGCGGATCTAGCACAGATACGCAGTATTTT. Protein sequence: CASSHSGSSTDTQYF.

CDR3 DNA: TGTGCCAGCAGTTACAAGAACTCTGGGGCCAACGTCCTGACTTTC. Translation: CASSYKNSGANVLTF. The chain joins TRBV6-6 to TRBJ2-6; D call uncertain. This CDR3 spans 15 amino acids. The V end was cut by 2 bases, the J end by 0 bases, with 5 bases between. CDR1 and CDR2 (germline): MNHNY, SVGAGI (reference sequence).

This clone was seen only a few times. The chain joins TRBV5-1 to TRBJ1-1; 8 positions agree with TRBD1. J lost 1 base, V lost 1 base, and 3 bases had no gene match. The CDR3 sequence is 15 residues long. Germline-derived CDR1 and CDR2 are SGHRS and YFSETQ. The CDR3 nucleotides read TGCGCCAGCAGCTTGTATACAGGGGGGAACACTGAAGCTTTCTTT. This sequence encodes CASSLYTGGNTEAFF.

V gene TRBV28 combines with J gene TRBJ2-2, with D perhaps being TRBD1 or TRBD2 (6 bases each). The V and J ends lost 6 bases and 7 bases respectively, with 12 bases between them. The CDR3 has 13 residues. Germline V lookup: CDR1 MDHEN, CDR2 SYDVKM. This CDR3 reads CASRGGYVGELFF. The CDR3 region has the DNA TGTGCCAGCAGGGGGGGCTATGTCGGGGAGCTGTTTTTT. The variable domain in full, with the rest retrieved from reference TRBV28 and TRBJ2-2, is DVKVTQSSRYLVKRTGEKVFLECVQDMDHENMFWYRQDPGLGLRLIYFSYDVKMKEKGDIPEGYSVSREKKERFSLILESASTNQTSMYLCASRGGYVGELFFGEGSRLTVL.

As to this clone: Mismatch with germline at one junction end may stem from a read error. The chain employs TRBV7-9 and TRBJ2-7; weak D call: TRBD2 (5 bases). Germline V gives CDR1 SEHNR, CDR2 FQNEAQ (reference sequence). CDR3 length: 14 residues. CDR3 residues: CASSQEQRTYEQYF. The DNA for the CDR3 is TGCGCCAGCAGCCAAGAACAGCGGACTTACGAGCAGTACTTC. Full variable domain (missing parts from reference TRBV7-9 and TRBJ2-7): DTGVSQNPRHKITKRGQNVTFRCDPISEHNRLYWYRQTLGQGPEFLTYFQNEAQLEKSRLLSDRFSAERPKGSFSTLEIQRTEQGDSAMYLCASSQEQRTYEQYFGPGTRLTVT.

Remarks on this clone: Other DNA sequences in the same sample also yield this CDR3. The chain joins TRBV11-2 to TRBJ2-7; the D gene is possibly TRBD2 (6 bases). Germline values: CDR1 SGHAT, CDR2 FQNNGV. The CDR3 is made up of 14 amino acids. Trimming removed 1 base at V and 4 bases at J, with 11 bases between. This CDR3 is CASSLVGGEYEQYF. The DNA for the CDR3 is TGTGCCAGCAGCTTAGTTGGAGGGGAGTACGAGCAGTACTTC.

The V gene is TRBV21-1, the J gene TRBJ2-7; TRBD1 was called by the table and not checked on the DNA. TRBV21-1 is flagged as a pseudogene. The CDR3 has 19 amino acids. Written as DNA, the CDR3 is TGTGCCAGCAGCAAGACGTGGATTTTGGACCCTCAGGGGCCCTACGAGCAGTACTTC. The encoded protein is CASSKTWILDPQGPYEQYF.

This clone is a singleton in its sample. The rearrangement uses TRBV6-6 and TRBJ2-7; TRBD2 matches 8 bases. The ends lost 0 bases at V and 4 bases at J; junction bases unmatched: 2. This CDR3 is built from 14 residues. CDR1 and CDR2 from the germline V gene are MNHNY and SVGAGI (reference sequence). The CDR3 DNA reads TGTGCCAGCAGTTACTCCGGCGGGAGGTACGAGCAGTACTTC. Encoded protein: CASSYSGGRYEQYF.

This clone appeared a few times. The V and J genes are TRBV6-4 and TRBJ2-2; D possibly corresponds to TRBD2 (6 bases). The germline V gene encodes CDR1 MRHNA and CDR2 SNTAGT. CDR3 length equals 15 residues. V was clipped by 5 bases and J by 2 bases, with 12 bases between them. This CDR3 reads CASSKSGSNTGELFF. CDR3 coding DNA: TGTGCCAGCAGTAAGAGCGGGTCTAACACCGGGGAGCTGTTTTTT.

This clone was counted between two and nine times. The chain couples TRBV9 to TRBJ2-1, with TRBD1 matching over 8 bases. The CDR3 loop spans 16 amino acids. J gave up 1 base and V 3 bases, and 6 bases lay outside the gene matches. From germline, CDR1 is SGDLS and CDR2 YYNGEE. The CDR3 spells CASSAAGTGSYNEQFF. The CDR3 coding sequence is TGTGCCAGCAGCGCGGCCGGGACAGGATCCTACAATGAGCAGTTCTTC.

This clone has more than one count but fewer than ten. J is TRBJ2-7 and V is TRBV13; D could derive from TRBD1 or TRBD2 (5 bases each). Germline V gene lookup returns CDR1 PRHDT and CDR2 FYEKMQ (reference sequence). Deletions cut 5 bases from V and 1 base from J, with 12 bases between. The CDR3 loop spans 14 amino acids. CDR3 sequence reads: CASSPRGESYEQYF. The CDR3 DNA reads TGTGCCAGCAGCCCCCGAGGGGAATCCTACGAGCAGTACTTC.

J is TRBJ1-1 and V is TRBV14; TRBD1 is a possible D gene (5 bases). The CDR3 is made up of 14 amino acids. Germline CDR1 is SGHDN and CDR2 is FVKESK. V lost 0 bases to trimming and J lost 6 bases, with 11 bases between them. CDR3 nucleotides: TGTGCCAGCAGCCAAGAGGCCAGGGAGTCTGAAGCTTTCTTT. Its protein product is CASSQEARESEAFF.

This clone was counted a few times. The chain couples TRBV10-3 to TRBJ1-2; 10 bases are a match to TRBD1. Germline V gene lookup returns CDR1 ENHRY and CDR2 SYGVKD. The CDR3 is 12 residues long. Trimming cost V 8 bases and J 7 bases; bases outside gene matches: 4. This CDR3 is CAIRGTGAGYTF. The CDR3 DNA is TGTGCCATCCGAGGGACAGGGGCTGGCTACACCTTC.

This chain links TRBV21-1 with TRBJ1-1; the DNA was not compared with TRBD1, the D call given in the table. TRBV21-1 is a documented pseudogene. The CDR3 is 21 residues long. CDR3 loop: CASSKVGLLDSDTFMNTEAFF. CDR3 in DNA: TGTGCCAGCAGCAAAGTTGGCTTACTTGACAGCGACACCTTTATGAACACTGAAGCTTTCTTT.